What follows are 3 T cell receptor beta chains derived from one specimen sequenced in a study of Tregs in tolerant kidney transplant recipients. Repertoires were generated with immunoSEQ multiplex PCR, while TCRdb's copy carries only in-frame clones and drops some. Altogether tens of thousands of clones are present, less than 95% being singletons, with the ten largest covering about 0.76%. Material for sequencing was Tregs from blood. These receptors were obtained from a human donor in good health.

CDR3 in DNA: TGCAGCGTTGCCCGATCCGGGGGCACTGAAGCTTTCTTT. Translated: CSVARSGGTEAFF. The chain uses TRBV29-1 and TRBJ1-1; D might be TRBD1 (5 bases). V was clipped by 4 bases and J by 4 bases, with 13 bases between them. Germline V gene data show CDR1 as SQVTM and CDR2 as ANQGSEA. This CDR3 is built from 13 residues.

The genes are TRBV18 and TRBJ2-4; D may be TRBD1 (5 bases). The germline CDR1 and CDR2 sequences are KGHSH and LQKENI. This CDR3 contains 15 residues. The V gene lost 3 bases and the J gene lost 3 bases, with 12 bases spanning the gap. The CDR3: CASSPPQGSKNIQYF. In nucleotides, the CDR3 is TGTGCCAGCTCACCCCCTCAGGGAAGCAAAAACATTCAGTACTTC.

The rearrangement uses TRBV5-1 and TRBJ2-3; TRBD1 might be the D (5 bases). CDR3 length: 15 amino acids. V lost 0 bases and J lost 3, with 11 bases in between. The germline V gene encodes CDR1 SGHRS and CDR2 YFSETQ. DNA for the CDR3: TGCGCCAGCAGCTTGGGGACATTTGCAACAGATACGCAGTATTTT. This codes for CASSLGTFATDTQYF.